The 11 T cell receptor beta chains given below trace back to one sample, sequenced in a study of metastatic and nonmetastatic thyroid tumors. None of the patients had undergone any treatment ahead of thyroid surgery. MiXCR was used by TCRdb to re-call the PCR reads. The sample contains 20,000 to 25,000 clones, roughly 13% of which appear only once. The specimen was blood. These receptors were collected from a female donor with papillary thyroid cancer or a benign thyroid nodule (not recorded which). Some clones in this sample may be carry-over from other donors' samples.

Regarding this clone: A much more abundant neighbour one base away suggests this may be a read error. Distinct nucleotide sequences in the sample also encode this CDR3. This chain uses TRBV20-1 with TRBJ2-7; TRBD2 might be the D (5 bases). Germline loops: CDR1 DFQATT, CDR2 SNEGSKA (reference sequence). V lost 3 bases and J lost 3, with 15 bases in between. The CDR3 is made up of 14 amino acids. Here the CDR3 reads CSARAGNSVYEQYF. The CDR3 nucleotides read TGCAGTGCTAGGGCGGGTAATTCCGTCTACGAGCAGTACTTC.

To note about this clone: Compared with germline, one end of the junction differs, possibly owing to a read error. The chain uses TRBV11-2 and TRBJ1-5; no reliable D call. The CDR3 sequence is 16 residues long. Germline V gives CDR1 SGHAT, CDR2 FQNNGV. The CDR3 reads CASSFGCQTSNQTQHF. In DNA, the CDR3 is TGTGCCAGCAGCTTCGGATGCCAAACTAGCAATCAGACCCAGCATTTT.

V usage is TRBV5-4 and J usage is TRBJ2-7; D is undetermined. V shed 4 bases and J shed 4 bases, with 15 bases lying between them. Germline assignment: CDR1 SGHNT and CDR2 YYREEE (reference sequence). The CDR3 is 14 amino acids. CDR3 in DNA: TGTGCCAGCAGCCCCGAACCGAATGCATACGAGCAGTACTTC. Translation gives CASSPEPNAYEQYF.

V and J are TRBV12-3 or TRBV12-4 and TRBJ1-1; D unresolved. The CDR3 sequence is 16 residues long. V lost 4 bases and J lost 2, with 17 bases in between. Here the CDR3 reads CASSYHIILPNTEAFF. The CDR3 DNA sequence: TGTGCCAGCAGTTATCACATTATACTACCTAACACTGAAGCTTTCTTT.

This clone was detected a few times. The chain is built from TRBV6-1 and TRBJ1-4; no firm D call. The germline V gene has CDR1 MNHNS and CDR2 SASEGT. The V gene lost 5 bases and the J gene lost 7 bases, with 14 bases spanning the gap. CDR3 length equals 14 residues. The CDR3 region has the DNA TGTGCCAGCAGTAGGACCCGTGATGTTGAAAAACTGTTTTTT. Amino acid sequence: CASSRTRDVEKLFF.

The chain employs TRBV19 and TRBJ1-4; the D is unclear. The CDR3 is made up of 17 amino acids. Germline CDR1 is LNHDA and CDR2 is SQIVND (reference sequence). Trimming shortened V by 0 bases and J by 7 bases, and 18 bases separated the two germline ends. CDR3 sequence: CASSIEVRRQNSEKLFF. DNA of the CDR3: TGTGCCAGTAGTATAGAGGTTCGGCGGCAAAATAGTGAAAAACTGTTTTTT.

This clone was seen a handful of times. V and J are TRBV6-1 and TRBJ2-7; possible D gene TRBD2, 6 bases. Germline V gene lookup returns CDR1 MNHNS and CDR2 SASEGT. The germline V and J ends were trimmed by 7 bases and 5 bases, with 18 bases remaining between them. The CDR3 loop spans 14 amino acids. Here the CDR3 reads CASTMGTVQNEQYF. CDR3 DNA: TGTGCCAGCACCATGGGGACTGTTCAGAACGAGCAGTACTTC.

The chain carries TRBV3-1 and TRBJ1-2; 8 bases are a match to TRBD1. Trimming removed 1 base from V and 2 bases from J; junction bases left unmatched: 0. The germline gives CDR1 LGHDT, CDR2 YNNKEL (reference sequence). The CDR3 is made up of 14 amino acids. In nucleotides, the CDR3 is TGTGCCAGCAGCCAAGGACAGGGGAACTATGGCTACACCTTC. Amino acids: CASSQGQGNYGYTF.

This clone was detected ten times or more. The V call is TRBV5-1, the J call TRBJ1-5, with D tentatively TRBD1 (6 bases). There are 14 residues in the CDR3. The V end lost 3 bases, the J end lost 5 bases, and 12 bases lay between the germline ends. From germline, CDR1 is SGHRS and CDR2 YFSETQ. The CDR3 spells CASSSGTPDQPQHF. DNA of the CDR3: TGCGCCAGCAGCTCCGGGACACCTGATCAGCCCCAGCATTTT.

This clone has ten or more counts. The chain employs TRBV4-2 and TRBJ1-1; D perhaps matches TRBD1 (6 bases). The CDR3 extends over 14 amino acids. V was trimmed by 2 bases and J by 1 base, leaving 8 bases between them. Germline-derived CDR1 and CDR2 are LGHNA and YNFKEQ. CDR3 amino acids: CASSQSQGNTEAFF. In DNA form, the CDR3 reads TGTGCCAGCAGCCAATCACAGGGGAACACTGAAGCTTTCTTT.

This clone is judged medium-sized. V is TRBV6-2 or TRBV6-3 and J is TRBJ2-3; 8 nucleotides align to TRBD2. The germline CDR1 and CDR2 sequences are MNHEY and SVGEGT. V dropped 2 bases and J dropped 2; count of bases not matched to a gene: 9. The CDR3 is made up of 17 amino acids. The CDR3 DNA follows: TGTGCCAGCAGTTACACTCGAGCGGGAGAGGTCACAGATACGCAGTATTTT. Its translation: CASSYTRAGEVTDTQYF.